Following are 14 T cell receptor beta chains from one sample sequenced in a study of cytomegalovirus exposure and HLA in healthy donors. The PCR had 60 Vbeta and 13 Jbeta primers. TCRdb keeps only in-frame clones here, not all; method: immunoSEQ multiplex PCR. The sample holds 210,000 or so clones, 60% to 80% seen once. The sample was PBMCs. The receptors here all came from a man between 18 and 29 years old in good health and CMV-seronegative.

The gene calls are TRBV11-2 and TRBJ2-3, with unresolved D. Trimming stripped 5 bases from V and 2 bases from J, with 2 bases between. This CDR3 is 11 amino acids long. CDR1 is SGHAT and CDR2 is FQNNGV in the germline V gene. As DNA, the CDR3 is TGTGCCAGCAGCCACACAGATACGCAGTATTTT. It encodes CASSHTDTQYF.

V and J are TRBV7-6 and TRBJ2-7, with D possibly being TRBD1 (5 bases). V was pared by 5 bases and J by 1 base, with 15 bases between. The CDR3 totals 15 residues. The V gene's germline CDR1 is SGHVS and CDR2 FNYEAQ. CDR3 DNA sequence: TGTGCCAGCAGCACGAATCTAGACAGTTCCTACGAGCAGTACTTC. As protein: CASSTNLDSSYEQYF. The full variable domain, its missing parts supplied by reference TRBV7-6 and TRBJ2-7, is GAGVSQSPRYKVTKRGQDVALRCDPISGHVSLYWYRQALGQGPEFLTYFNYEAQQDKSGLPNDRFSAERPEGSISTLTIQRTEQRDSAMYRCASSTNLDSSYEQYFGPGTRLTVT.

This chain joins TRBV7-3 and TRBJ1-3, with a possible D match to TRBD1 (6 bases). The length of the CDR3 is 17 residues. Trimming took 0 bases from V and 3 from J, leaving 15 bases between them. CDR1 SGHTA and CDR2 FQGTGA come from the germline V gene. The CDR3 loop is CASSLTGPTGSGNTIYF. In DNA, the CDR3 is TGTGCCAGCAGCTTAACAGGTCCTACAGGGAGTGGAAACACCATATATTTT.

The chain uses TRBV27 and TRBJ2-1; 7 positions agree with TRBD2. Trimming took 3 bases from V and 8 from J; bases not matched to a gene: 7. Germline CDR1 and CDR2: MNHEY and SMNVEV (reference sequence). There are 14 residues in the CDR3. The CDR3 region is CASSFLGGPDEQFF. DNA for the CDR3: TGTGCCAGCAGTTTCTTGGGAGGGCCGGATGAGCAGTTCTTC.

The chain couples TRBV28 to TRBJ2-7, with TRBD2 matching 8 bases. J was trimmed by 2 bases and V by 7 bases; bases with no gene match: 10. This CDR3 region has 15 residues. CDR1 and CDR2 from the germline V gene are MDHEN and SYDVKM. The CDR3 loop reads CASNFGRERAYEQYF. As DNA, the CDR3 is TGTGCCAGCAATTTCGGGAGGGAAAGGGCCTACGAGCAGTACTTC. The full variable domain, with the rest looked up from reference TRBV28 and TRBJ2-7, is DVKVTQSSRYLVKRTGEKVFLECVQDMDHENMFWYRQDPGLGLRLIYFSYDVKMKEKGDIPEGYSVSREKKERFSLILESASTNQTSMYLCASNFGRERAYEQYFGPGTRLTVT.

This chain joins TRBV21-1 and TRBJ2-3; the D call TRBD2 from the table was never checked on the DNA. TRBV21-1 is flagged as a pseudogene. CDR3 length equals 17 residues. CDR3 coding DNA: TGTGCCAGCAGCAAACGCGGACTAGCGGGGCTCACAGATACGCAGTATTTT. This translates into CASSKRGLAGLTDTQYF.

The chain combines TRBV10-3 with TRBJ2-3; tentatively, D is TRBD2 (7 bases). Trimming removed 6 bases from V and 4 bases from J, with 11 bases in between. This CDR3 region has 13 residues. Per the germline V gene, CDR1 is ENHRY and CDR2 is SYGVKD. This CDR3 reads CAISAGAADTQYF. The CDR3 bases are TGTGCCATCAGCGCGGGGGCCGCAGATACGCAGTATTTT.

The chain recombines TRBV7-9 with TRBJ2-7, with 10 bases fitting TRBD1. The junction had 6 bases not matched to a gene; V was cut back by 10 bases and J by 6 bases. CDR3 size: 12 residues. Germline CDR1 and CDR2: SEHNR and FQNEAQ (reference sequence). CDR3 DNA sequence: TGTGCCACCGGACAGGGGGGAACCGAGCAGTACTTC. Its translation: CATGQGGTEQYF.

DNA for the CDR3: TGTGCCAGCAGCTTGTACGGAGGGGATTCACCCCTCCACTTT. It specifies CASSLYGGDSPLHF. The chain links TRBV5-6 to TRBJ1-6; a possible D gene is TRBD1 (5 bases). The CDR3 loop spans 14 amino acids. The ends were cut back, 1 base at V and 8 bases at J, with 10 bases in the middle. Germline CDR1 and CDR2: SGHDT and YYEEEE.

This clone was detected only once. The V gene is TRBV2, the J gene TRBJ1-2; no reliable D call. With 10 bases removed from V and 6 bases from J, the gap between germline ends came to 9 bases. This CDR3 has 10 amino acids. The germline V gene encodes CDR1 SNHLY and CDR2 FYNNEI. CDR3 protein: CATSVDGYTF. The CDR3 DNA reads TGTGCCACCTCGGTGGATGGCTACACCTTC. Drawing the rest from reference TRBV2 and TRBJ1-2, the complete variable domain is EPEVTQTPSHQVTQMGQEVILRCVPISNHLYFYWYRQILGQKVEFLVSFYNNEISEKSEIFDDQFSVERPDGSNFTLKIRSTKLEDSAMYFCATSVDGYTFGSGTRLTVV.

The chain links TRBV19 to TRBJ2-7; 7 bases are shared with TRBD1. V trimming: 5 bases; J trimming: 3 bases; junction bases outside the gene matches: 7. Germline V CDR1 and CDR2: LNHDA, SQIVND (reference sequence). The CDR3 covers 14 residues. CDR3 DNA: TGTGCCAGTAGTCCGGGACAGACCCTCTACGAGCAGTACTTC. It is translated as CASSPGQTLYEQYF.

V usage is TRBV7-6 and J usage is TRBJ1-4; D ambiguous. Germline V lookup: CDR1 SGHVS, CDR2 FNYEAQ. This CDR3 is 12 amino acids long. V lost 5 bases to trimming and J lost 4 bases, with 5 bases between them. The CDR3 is CASSAGNEKLFF. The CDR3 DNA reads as TGTGCCAGCAGCGCGGGTAATGAAAAACTGTTTTTT.

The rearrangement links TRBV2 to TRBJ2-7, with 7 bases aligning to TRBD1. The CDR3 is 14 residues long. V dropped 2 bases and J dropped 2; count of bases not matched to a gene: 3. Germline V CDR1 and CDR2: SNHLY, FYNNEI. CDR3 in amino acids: CASSETGDPYEQYF. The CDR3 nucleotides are TGTGCCAGCAGTGAAACAGGGGACCCCTACGAGCAGTACTTC.

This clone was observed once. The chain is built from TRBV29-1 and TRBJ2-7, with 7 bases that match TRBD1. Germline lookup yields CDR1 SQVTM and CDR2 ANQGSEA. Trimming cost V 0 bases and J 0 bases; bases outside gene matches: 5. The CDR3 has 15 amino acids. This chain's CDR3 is CSVEDDRVSSYEQYF. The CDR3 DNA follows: TGCAGCGTTGAAGATGACAGGGTAAGCTCCTACGAGCAGTACTTC.